Included here is one T cell receptor (beta chain) sequence, with context. The sample comes from a study of blood T cell repertoires in COVID-19. About the research overall: In each case, the material was cDNA or gDNA derived from T cells, B-cell-depleted T cells, or PBMCs.

With 2 bases removed from V and 6 bases from J, the gap between germline ends came to 12 bases. The length of the CDR3 is 14 residues. From germline, CDR1 is KGHSH and CDR2 LQKENI. Here immunoSEQ multiplex PCR was the method, and the copy in TCRdb shows in-frame clones only, minus some. The profile shows about 80,000 clones, around 80% of them singletons. The source of this sequence is a woman aged 70 to 79 with acute or convalescent COVID-19. Input material: peripheral blood. This chain joins TRBV18 and TRBJ2-3, with a possible D match to TRBD2 (6 bases). The CDR3 reads CASSPNVGTDTQYF. DNA of the CDR3: TGTGCCAGCTCACCAAATGTCGGGACTGATACGCAGTATTTT.